The 8 T cell receptor beta chains below were found in one sample sequenced in a study of OX40 agonist ivuxolimab in advanced cancers. Sequencing used immunoSEQ multiplex PCR; TCRdb keeps in-frame clones, though not all of them. The top ten clones hold more than 30% of a sample with 13,000 to 15,000 clones, 70% to 75% of them seen once. The specimen was CD4+ or CD8+ T cells sorted from blood, collected in a trial of the OX40 agonist ivuxolimab. The receptors originated from an adult with an advanced solid tumor such as melanoma, head and neck, liver or kidney cancer.

This chain joins TRBV30 and TRBJ1-1; 8 nucleotides line up with TRBD1. Germline assignment: CDR1 GTSNPN and CDR2 SVGIG (reference sequence). The CDR3 covers 14 residues. J gave up 6 bases and V 3 bases, and 9 bases lay outside the gene matches. CDR3 protein: CAWSQGQGGPEAFF. CDR3 DNA: TGTGCCTGGAGCCAAGGACAGGGAGGACCTGAAGCTTTCTTT.

J is TRBJ1-1 and V is TRBV9, with D possibly TRBD1 on 6 matching bases. Germline values: CDR1 SGDLS, CDR2 YYNGEE. The CDR3 covers 14 residues. Deletions cut 4 bases from V and 8 bases from J, with 18 bases between. Here the CDR3 DNA reads TGTGCCAGCAGCCTACAGGGAGACCTCAGGGAAGCTTTCTTT. Translating gives CASSLQGDLREAFF. The full variable domain, its missing parts supplied by reference TRBV9 and TRBJ1-1, is DSGVTQTPKHLITATGQRVTLRCSPRSGDLSVYWYQQSLDQGLQFLIQYYNGEERAKGNILERFSAQQFPDLHSELNLSSLELGDSALYFCASSLQGDLREAFFGQGTRLTVV.

The chain is built from TRBV10-3 and TRBJ2-7, with TRBD2 matching 10 bases. The V and J ends lost 2 bases and 5 bases, in that order; junction bases with no gene match: 3. Germline CDR1 and CDR2: ENHRY and SYGVKD. The length of the CDR3 is 14 residues. The CDR3 DNA reads TGTGCCATCAGTGAGACTAGCGGGACGGACGAGCAGTACTTC. Amino acid sequence: CAISETSGTDEQYF.

The chain employs TRBV11-1 and TRBJ2-3; tentative D call: TRBD1 (6 bases). The CDR3 spans 15 residues. V was cut by 1 base and J by 6 bases, with 14 bases left in between. The V gene's germline CDR1 is SGHAT and CDR2 FQDESV (reference sequence). CDR3 in amino acids: CASSLGQDKSDTQYF. CDR3 coding DNA: TGTGCCAGCAGCTTAGGACAGGACAAAAGTGATACGCAGTATTTT.

The V call is TRBV28, the J call TRBJ2-1, with D possibly TRBD1 on 7 matching bases. Looked up from germline, CDR1 is MDHEN and CDR2 is SYDVKM. This CDR3 comprises 15 residues. Trimming cost V 4 bases and J 3 bases, with 13 bases left between them. Written as DNA, the CDR3 is TGTGCCAGCAGTTCGCGGGACAGAGTCTACAATGAGCAGTTCTTC. The encoded protein is CASSSRDRVYNEQFF.

The rearrangement joins TRBV7-9 to TRBJ1-1; unclear D gene. V lost 3 bases, J lost 7 bases, and 12 bases lay in between. From germline, CDR1 is SEHNR and CDR2 FQNEAQ (reference sequence). The CDR3 covers 13 residues. The CDR3 nucleotides are TGTGCCAGCAGCTTCCGATCGGGGATTGAAGCTTTCTTT. Its translation: CASSFRSGIEAFF.

As for this clone: The same CDR3 is also encoded by other DNA sequences in this sample. The chain has TRBV7-9 and TRBJ2-3; D unclear. CDR1 and CDR2 (germline): SEHNR, FQNEAQ (reference sequence). Trimming cost V 5 bases and J 0 bases, with 12 bases left between them. CDR3 length: 15 residues. CDR3 loop: CASSPRGISTDTQYF. The CDR3 DNA reads as TGTGCCAGCAGCCCGAGAGGTATAAGCACAGATACGCAGTATTTT. Looking up the rest from reference TRBV7-9 and TRBJ2-3 gives the full variable domain: DTGVSQNPRHKITKRGQNVTFRCDPISEHNRLYWYRQTLGQGPEFLTYFQNEAQLEKSRLLSDRFSAERPKGSFSTLEIQRTEQGDSAMYLCASSPRGISTDTQYFGPGTRLTVL.

J is TRBJ2-7 and V is TRBV2; TRBD2 matches at 13 bases. Losses at the gene ends were 6 bases for V and 1 base for J; bases not matched to a gene: 3. Germline V gene sequence: CDR1 SNHLY, CDR2 FYNNEI. The CDR3 runs 15 residues. Written as DNA, the CDR3 is TGTGCCAGCAGAGAGACTAGCGGGGGGTCCTACGAGCAGTACTTC. Translation gives CASRETSGGSYEQYF.